This T cell receptor beta chain derives from a study of beta chain features in type 1 diabetes. Study-level information: Cell yields, age and gender were similar between patients and healthy donors. General study findings and limits: When VDJ junctions were examined, type 1 diabetes patients showed fewer insertions and more deletions. In all four CD4+ subsets, TCRB CDR3 length was significantly, moderately reduced in type 1 diabetes.

Comment on this clone: Its antigen is undetermined. At the DNA level, this CDR3 is encoded by other sequences in the same sample as well.

Investigators reverse transcribed all isolated RNA, so they sequenced expressed TCRB transcripts. Repertoires were generated with immunoSEQ multiplex PCR, while TCRdb's copy carries only in-frame clones and drops some. In the table there are some 290,000 clones, around 22% of which are singletons. There are 14 residues in the CDR3. Germline-derived CDR1 and CDR2 are SGHRS and YFSETQ. With 0 bases removed from V and 2 bases from J, the gap between germline ends came to 6 bases. The TCR comes from a woman aged 25 to 45 with type 1 diabetes. Sequencing was performed on naive CD4+ T cells from blood. V gene TRBV5-1 combines with J gene TRBJ1-5; D is undetermined. CDR3 region: CASSLGGGNQPQHF. The CDR3 coding sequence is TGCGCCAGCAGCTTGGGCGGTGGCAATCAGCCCCAGCATTTT.